Below, 11 T cell receptor beta chains from the same sample are listed, as sequenced in a study of PD-1 blockade in classical Hodgkin lymphoma. The time point denotes: cycle 4 day 1 (C4D1), after 6 weeks of nivolumab. Following autologous stem cell transplantation, relapse occurred in every patient, and exposure to brentuximab vedotin varied. Profiling relied on immunoSEQ multiplex PCR, and the TCRdb table lists in-frame clones only, not all of them. Found here are 100,000 to 120,000 clones, roughly 89% of them singletons; the top ten hold around 20%. The sequencing used peripheral blood mononuclear cells (PBMCs), collected before the fourth cycle of nivolumab. The receptors derive from a human donor with classical Hodgkin lymphoma.

The J gene is TRBJ2-3, the V gene TRBV2; D is perhaps TRBD1 or TRBD2 (5 bases each). Germline values: CDR1 SNHLY, CDR2 FYNNEI. With 1 base removed from V and 2 bases from J, the gap between germline ends came to 22 bases. The CDR3 is 19 amino acids. The CDR3 is CASSEGVLGVVPHTDTQYF. CDR3 in DNA: TGTGCCAGCAGTGAAGGTGTACTGGGGGTCGTCCCACACACAGATACGCAGTATTTT.

This clone was detected only once. This chain uses TRBV19 with TRBJ2-7, with 8 bases lining up with TRBD1. The V and J ends lost 4 bases and 6 bases, in that order; junction bases with no gene match: 8. The germline CDR1 and CDR2 sequences are LNHDA and SQIVND (reference sequence). The CDR3 is 14 amino acids. The CDR3 here is CASSTRTGTSEQYF. Written as DNA, the CDR3 is TGTGCCAGTAGTACGAGGACAGGGACGTCCGAGCAGTACTTC. Full variable domain (remainder filled in from reference TRBV19 and TRBJ2-7): DGGITQSPKYLFRKEGQNVTLSCEQNLNHDAMYWYRQDPGQGLRLIYYSQIVNDFQKGDIAEGYSVSREKKESFPLTVTSAQKNPTAFYLCASSTRTGTSEQYFGPGTRLTVT.

The CDR3 here is CASSPRSGRAGNEQYF. The CDR3 DNA reads TGTGCCAGCAGCCCGCGTAGCGGGAGGGCTGGGAACGAGCAGTACTTC. The chain couples TRBV7-9 to TRBJ2-7; 11 nucleotides line up with TRBD2. Germline V gives CDR1 SEHNR, CDR2 FQNEAQ (reference sequence). V lost 5 bases, J lost 5 bases, and 11 bases stayed unmatched. The CDR3 covers 16 residues.

V gene TRBV25-1 combines with J gene TRBJ2-1, with TRBD2 matching 8 bases. The length of the CDR3 is 15 residues. Germline V gene sequence: CDR1 MGHDK, CDR2 SYGVNS. J gave up 7 bases and V 3 bases, and 8 bases lay outside the gene matches. CDR3 amino acids: CASSDGGRPGNEQFF. The DNA of the CDR3 is TGTGCCAGCAGTGACGGCGGGAGGCCCGGGAATGAGCAGTTCTTC.

Comment on this clone: One end of the junction fails to match germline, which may point to a read error. The V and J genes are TRBV7-9 and TRBJ1-2, with unresolved D. Germline-derived CDR1 and CDR2 are SEHNR and FQNEAQ (reference sequence). This CDR3 has 13 residues. The CDR3 reads CASTLEANYGYTF. The CDR3 coding sequence is TGTGCCAGCACCTTAGAAGCTAACTATGGCTACACCTTC.

This clone appeared a single time. This sequence joins TRBV6-4 and TRBJ2-5; 9 bases map to TRBD2. Germline V gives CDR1 MRHNA, CDR2 SNTAGT. The trim removed 0 bases at V and 3 bases at J, leaving 5 bases unmatched. This CDR3 comprises 16 residues. The CDR3 coding sequence is TGTGCCAGCAGTGACTCGGGCGGGAGGGCCGAAGAGACCCAGTACTTC. Its protein product is CASSDSGGRAEETQYF.

This chain connects TRBV5-1 to TRBJ1-6; no clear D gene. The CDR3 runs 14 residues. Per germline, CDR1 SGHRS and CDR2 YFSETQ. Between the trimmed V and J ends, which lost 5 bases and 10 bases, there was a span of 16 bases. CDR3: CASSAGEARSPLHF. The CDR3 region has the DNA TGCGCCAGCAGTGCTGGAGAAGCTCGGTCACCCCTCCACTTT.

This clone has just one count. The chain employs TRBV2 and TRBJ1-4, with D perhaps matching TRBD1 (5 bases). The germline V and J ends were trimmed by 7 bases and 8 bases, with 17 bases remaining between them. The CDR3 runs to 14 residues. Germline CDR1 reads SNHLY; CDR2 reads FYNNEI. The chain's CDR3 is CASKTDGTEEKLFF. Here the CDR3 DNA reads TGTGCCAGCAAAACGGACGGGACGGAAGAAAAACTGTTTTTT.

This clone has just a few counts. The chain carries TRBV6-1 and TRBJ1-4, with a weak D call TRBD1 (5 bases). CDR3 length: 13 amino acids. Trimming cost V 7 bases and J 2 bases, with 8 bases left between them. Germline CDR1 and CDR2: MNHNS and SASEGT. The chain's CDR3 is CASIRQTNEKLFF. The CDR3, as DNA: TGTGCCAGCATTAGACAGACTAATGAAAAACTGTTTTTT.

In its sample, this clone was seen a few times. This chain links TRBV7-2 with TRBJ1-5; D is uncertain. The V end lost 0 bases, the J end lost 7 bases, and 13 bases lay between the germline ends. There are 15 residues in the CDR3. CDR1 and CDR2 (germline): SGHTA, FQGNSA. The chain's CDR3 is CASSLAGRVNQPQHF. The DNA of the CDR3 is TGTGCCAGCAGCTTAGCGGGCCGCGTTAACCAGCCCCAGCATTTT.

The chain combines TRBV7-2 with TRBJ1-2; D is ambiguous. CDR1 is SGHTA, CDR2 FQGNSA, per germline. Trimming took off 1 base at V and 2 bases at J, with 5 bases between the two ends. The CDR3 loop spans 13 amino acids. Written as DNA, the CDR3 is TGTGCCAGCAGCTTAGGGGAGAACTATGGCTACACCTTC. This encodes CASSLGENYGYTF.